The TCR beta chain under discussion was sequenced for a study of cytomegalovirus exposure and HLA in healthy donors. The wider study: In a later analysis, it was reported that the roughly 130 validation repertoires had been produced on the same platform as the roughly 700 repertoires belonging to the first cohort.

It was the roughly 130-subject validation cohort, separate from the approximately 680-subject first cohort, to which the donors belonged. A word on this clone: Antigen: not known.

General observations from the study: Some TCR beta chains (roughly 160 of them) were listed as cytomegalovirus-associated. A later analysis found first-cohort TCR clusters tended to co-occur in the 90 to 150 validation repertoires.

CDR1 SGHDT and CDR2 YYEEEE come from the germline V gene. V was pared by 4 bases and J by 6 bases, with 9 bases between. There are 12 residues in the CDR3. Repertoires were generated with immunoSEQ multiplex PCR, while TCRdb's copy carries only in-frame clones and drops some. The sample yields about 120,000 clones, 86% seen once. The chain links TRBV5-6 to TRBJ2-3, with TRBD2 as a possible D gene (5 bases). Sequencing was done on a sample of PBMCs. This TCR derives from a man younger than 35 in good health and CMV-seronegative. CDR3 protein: CASSTRRDTQYF. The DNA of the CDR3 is TGTGCCAGCAGCACACGGAGGGATACGCAGTATTTT.